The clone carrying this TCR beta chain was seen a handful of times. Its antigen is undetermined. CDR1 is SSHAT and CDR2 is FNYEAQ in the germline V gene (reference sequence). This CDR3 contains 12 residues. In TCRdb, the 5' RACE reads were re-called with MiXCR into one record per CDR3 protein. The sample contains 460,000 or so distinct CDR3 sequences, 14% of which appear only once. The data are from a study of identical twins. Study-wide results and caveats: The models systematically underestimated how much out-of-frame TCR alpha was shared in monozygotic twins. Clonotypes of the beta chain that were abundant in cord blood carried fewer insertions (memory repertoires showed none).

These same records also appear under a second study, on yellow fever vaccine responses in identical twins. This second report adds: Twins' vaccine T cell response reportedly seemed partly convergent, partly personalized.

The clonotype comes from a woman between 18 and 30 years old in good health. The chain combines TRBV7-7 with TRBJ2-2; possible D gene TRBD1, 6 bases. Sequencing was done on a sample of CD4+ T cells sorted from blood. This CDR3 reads CAASEGAGELFF. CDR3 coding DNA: TGTGCTGCAAGTGAGGGGGCCGGGGAGCTGTTTTTT.